The subject of this entry is one T cell receptor (beta chain). Possible read error: a much larger clone is one base away. There are 14 residues in the CDR3. Germline-derived CDR1 and CDR2 are ENHRY and SYGVKD. The data belong to a study of blood T cells in healthy people across ages. The use of a sample-barcoded 5' primer and a J-beta primer mix characterized a second PCR of about 6 to 11 cycles. Each CDR3 protein is one row after TCRdb ran MiXCR on the 5' RACE reads. The sample yields about 800,000 distinct CDR3 sequences, less than 60% seen once. Sequenced sample: blood. This TCR was sampled from an elderly man in good health. The chain joins TRBV10-3 to TRBJ1-4; no reliable D call. CDR3 amino acids: CAVSPDSASEKLFF. The CDR3 DNA follows: TGTGCCGTCAGTCCAGACTCCGCGAGCGAAAAACTGTTTTTT.